The 10 T cell receptor beta chains listed next were all sequenced from one sample in a study of CD8 T cell repertoires and HIV-1 epitope variants. No antigen is known for these receptors. The assay was immunoSEQ multiplex PCR, and TCRdb's table has in-frame clones only and misses some. In the table there are some 5,500 clones, roughly 60% of which are singletons. Sequenced input: cultured CD8+ T cells derived from PBMCs. The origin of the receptors is a male donor with HIV.

This clone was seen a single time. The genes are TRBV7-9 and TRBJ2-3, with D maybe TRBD1 (6 bases). This CDR3 contains 12 residues. Germline V gene sequence: CDR1 SEHNR, CDR2 FQNEAQ (reference sequence). Trimming shortened V by 8 bases and J by 6 bases, and 12 bases separated the two germline ends. The CDR3 DNA sequence: TGTGCCAGCGAGGGGGTCGAGGATACGCAGTATTTT. Amino acids: CASEGVEDTQYF.

The chain carries TRBV11-2 and TRBJ1-5; D gene ambiguous. The CDR3 runs 14 residues. Germline V gene data show CDR1 as SGHAT and CDR2 as FQNNGV. V lost 1 base and J 2 bases, leaving 6 bases between the germline ends. CDR3 nucleotide sequence: TGTGCCAGCAGCTTAGGTGTCGGCAATCAGCCCCAGCATTTT. Translating gives CASSLGVGNQPQHF.

V is TRBV10-3 and J is TRBJ1-1; D call uncertain. This CDR3 contains 13 residues. Trimming removed 2 bases from V and 5 bases from J, with 9 bases in between. Germline V gene data show CDR1 as ENHRY and CDR2 as SYGVKD. The CDR3: CAISEGGGTEAFF. CDR3 DNA: TGTGCCATCAGTGAGGGCGGTGGGACTGAAGCTTTCTTT.

This clone was observed a single time. The V call is TRBV19, the J call TRBJ2-3; possibly TRBD2 for D (6 bases). Per germline, CDR1 LNHDA and CDR2 SQIVND (reference sequence). V dropped 6 bases and J dropped 2 bases, with 9 bases sitting between them. This CDR3 contains 13 residues. The CDR3 loop reads CASREGATDTQYF. In nucleotides, the CDR3 is TGTGCCAGTAGGGAGGGAGCCACAGATACGCAGTATTTT.

This chain joins TRBV7-9 and TRBJ2-5; D might be TRBD1 (6 bases). Per the germline V gene, CDR1 is SEHNR and CDR2 is FQNEAQ (reference sequence). The germline V and J ends were trimmed by 5 bases and 1 base, with 17 bases remaining between them. This CDR3 region has 16 residues. CDR3 in DNA: TGTGCCAGCAGCCCACCCACGGGACATCTCCAAGAGACCCAGTACTTC. Translation gives CASSPPTGHLQETQYF.

The chain recombines TRBV21-1 with TRBJ2-7; the D call of TRBD1 is as the table states it, not checked on the DNA. TRBV21-1 is assigned pseudogene status. The CDR3 is 16 residues long. The CDR3 nucleotides read TGTGCCAGCAGCAAAGAGGCCCGGGACAGGGCCTACGAGCAGTACTTC. Translating gives CASSKEARDRAYEQYF.

The gene calls are TRBV6-4 and TRBJ2-1; 12 positions agree with TRBD2. The V gene's germline CDR1 is MRHNA and CDR2 SNTAGT. J lost 7 bases, V lost 1 base, and 2 bases had no gene match. CDR3 length: 15 residues. The CDR3 region is CASSDWTSGTNEQFF. CDR3 DNA sequence: TGTGCCAGCAGTGACTGGACTAGCGGGACGAATGAGCAGTTCTTC.

The rearrangement uses TRBV28 and TRBJ1-2; 12 bases agree with TRBD1. CDR3 length: 18 residues. With V trimmed by 4 bases and J by 0 bases, 9 bases remained unmatched. CDR1 is MDHEN and CDR2 is SYDVKM in the germline V gene. The CDR3 sequence: CASSSTAGTGGPNYGYTF. CDR3 nucleotide sequence: TGTGCCAGCAGTTCTACTGCCGGGACAGGGGGCCCTAACTATGGCTACACCTTC.

In its sample, this clone was seen a few times. The genes are TRBV7-7 and TRBJ2-3; D may be TRBD1 (5 bases). This CDR3 spans 14 amino acids. The V and J ends lost 5 bases and 3 bases respectively, with 12 bases between them. Germline loops: CDR1 SSHAT, CDR2 FNYEAQ (reference sequence). The CDR3: CASSTGHRTDTQYF. The CDR3 DNA follows: TGTGCCAGCAGCACCGGGCACAGGACAGATACGCAGTATTTT.

V gene TRBV7-8 combines with J gene TRBJ2-5; 13 bases agree with TRBD2. V gave up 5 bases and J gave up 2 bases; unmatched junction bases: 5. This CDR3 contains 16 residues. Germline loops: CDR1 SGHVS, CDR2 FQNEAQ. The CDR3 loop is CASSPGLAGDQETQYF. The CDR3 DNA reads as TGTGCCAGCAGCCCAGGACTAGCGGGGGATCAAGAGACCCAGTACTTC.